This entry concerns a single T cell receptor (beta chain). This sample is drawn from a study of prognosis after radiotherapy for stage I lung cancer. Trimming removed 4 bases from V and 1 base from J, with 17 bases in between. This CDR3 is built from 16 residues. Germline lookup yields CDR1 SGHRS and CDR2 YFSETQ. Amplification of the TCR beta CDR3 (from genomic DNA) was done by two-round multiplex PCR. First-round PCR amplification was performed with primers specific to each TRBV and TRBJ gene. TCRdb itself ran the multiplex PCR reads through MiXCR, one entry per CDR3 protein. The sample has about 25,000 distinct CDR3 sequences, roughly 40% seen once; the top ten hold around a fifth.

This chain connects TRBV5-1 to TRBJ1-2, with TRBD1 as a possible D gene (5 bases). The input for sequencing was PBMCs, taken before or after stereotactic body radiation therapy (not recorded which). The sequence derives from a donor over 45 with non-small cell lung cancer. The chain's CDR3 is CASSPGGAEVNYGYTF. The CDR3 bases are TGCGCCAGCAGCCCCGGCGGGGCAGAAGTTAACTATGGCTACACCTTC.